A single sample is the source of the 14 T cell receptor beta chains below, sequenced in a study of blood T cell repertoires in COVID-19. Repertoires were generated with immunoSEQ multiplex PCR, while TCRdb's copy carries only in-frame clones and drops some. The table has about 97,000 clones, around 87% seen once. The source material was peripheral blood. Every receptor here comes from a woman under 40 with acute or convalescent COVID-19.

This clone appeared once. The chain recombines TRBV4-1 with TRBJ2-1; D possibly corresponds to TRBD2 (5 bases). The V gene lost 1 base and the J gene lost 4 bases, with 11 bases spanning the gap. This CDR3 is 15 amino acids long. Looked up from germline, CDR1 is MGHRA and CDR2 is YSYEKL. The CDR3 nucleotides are TGCGCCAGCAGCCAAGTCCAAGCGGCGTACAATGAGCAGTTCTTC. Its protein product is CASSQVQAAYNEQFF.

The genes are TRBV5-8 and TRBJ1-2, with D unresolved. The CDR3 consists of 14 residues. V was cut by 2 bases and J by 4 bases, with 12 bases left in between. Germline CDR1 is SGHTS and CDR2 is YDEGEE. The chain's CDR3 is CASSFGGSTYGYTF. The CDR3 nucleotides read TGTGCCAGCAGCTTTGGAGGATCGACCTATGGCTACACCTTC.

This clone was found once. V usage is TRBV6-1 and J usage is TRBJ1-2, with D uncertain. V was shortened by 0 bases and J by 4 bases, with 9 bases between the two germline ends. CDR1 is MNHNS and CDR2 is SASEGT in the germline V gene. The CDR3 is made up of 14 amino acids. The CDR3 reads CASSEATGGYGYTF. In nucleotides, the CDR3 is TGTGCCAGCAGTGAAGCTACCGGTGGCTATGGCTACACCTTC.

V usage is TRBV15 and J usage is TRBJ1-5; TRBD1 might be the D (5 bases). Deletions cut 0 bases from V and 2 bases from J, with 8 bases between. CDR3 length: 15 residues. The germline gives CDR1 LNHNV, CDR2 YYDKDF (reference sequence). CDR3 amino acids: CATSRDQGGNQPQHF. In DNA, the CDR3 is TGTGCCACCAGCAGAGATCAAGGGGGCAATCAGCCCCAGCATTTT.

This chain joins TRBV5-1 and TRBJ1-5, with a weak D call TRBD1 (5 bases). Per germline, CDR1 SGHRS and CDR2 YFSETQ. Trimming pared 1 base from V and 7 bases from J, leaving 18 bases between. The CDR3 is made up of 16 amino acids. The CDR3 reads CASSLLPGGSNQPQHF. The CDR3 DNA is TGCGCCAGCAGCTTGTTGCCGGGGGGATCTAACCAGCCCCAGCATTTT.

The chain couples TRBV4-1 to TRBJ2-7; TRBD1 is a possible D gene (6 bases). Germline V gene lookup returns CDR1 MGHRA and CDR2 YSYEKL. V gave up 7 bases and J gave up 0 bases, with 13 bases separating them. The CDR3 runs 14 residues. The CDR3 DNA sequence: TGCGCCAGCACCTTCGACAGGAGCTCCTACGAGCAGTACTTC. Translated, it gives CASTFDRSSYEQYF.

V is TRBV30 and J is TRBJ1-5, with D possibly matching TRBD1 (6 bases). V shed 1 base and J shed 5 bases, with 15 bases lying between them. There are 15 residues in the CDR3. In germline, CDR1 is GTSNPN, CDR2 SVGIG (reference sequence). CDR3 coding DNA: TGTGCCTGGAGTGCTTTCGGGGGGGCCGATCAGCCCCAGCATTTT. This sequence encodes CAWSAFGGADQPQHF.

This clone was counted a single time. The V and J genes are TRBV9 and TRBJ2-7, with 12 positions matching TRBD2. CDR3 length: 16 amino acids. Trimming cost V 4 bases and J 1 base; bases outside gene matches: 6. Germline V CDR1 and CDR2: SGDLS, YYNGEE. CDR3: CASSPRLAGASYEQYF. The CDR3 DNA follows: TGTGCCAGCAGCCCGCGACTAGCGGGGGCTTCCTACGAGCAGTACTTC.

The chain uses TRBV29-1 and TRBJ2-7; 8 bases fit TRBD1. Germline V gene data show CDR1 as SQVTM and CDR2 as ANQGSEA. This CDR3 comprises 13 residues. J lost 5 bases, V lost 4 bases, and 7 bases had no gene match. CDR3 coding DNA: TGCAGCGTTGTCCCAGGGGGCCTCGACGAGCAGTACTTC. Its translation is CSVVPGGLDEQYF.

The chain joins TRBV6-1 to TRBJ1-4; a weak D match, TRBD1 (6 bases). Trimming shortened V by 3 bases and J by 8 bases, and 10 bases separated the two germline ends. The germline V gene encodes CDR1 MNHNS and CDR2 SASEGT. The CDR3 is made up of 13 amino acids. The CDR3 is CASSDTGNEKLFF. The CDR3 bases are TGTGCCAGCAGTGATACAGGGAACGAAAAACTGTTTTTT.

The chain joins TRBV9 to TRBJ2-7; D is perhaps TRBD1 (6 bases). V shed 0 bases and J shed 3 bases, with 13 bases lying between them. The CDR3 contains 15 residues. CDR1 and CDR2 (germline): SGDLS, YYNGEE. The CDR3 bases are TGTGCCAGCAGCGTAGAGGGGGAATCCCTCTACGAGCAGTACTTC. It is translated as CASSVEGESLYEQYF.

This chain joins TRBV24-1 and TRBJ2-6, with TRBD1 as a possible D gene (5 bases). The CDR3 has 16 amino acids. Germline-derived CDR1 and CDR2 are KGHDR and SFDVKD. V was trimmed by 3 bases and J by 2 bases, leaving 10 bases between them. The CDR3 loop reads CATSDTPGTGANVLTF. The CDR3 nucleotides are TGTGCCACCAGTGATACTCCAGGGACTGGGGCCAACGTCCTGACTTTC.

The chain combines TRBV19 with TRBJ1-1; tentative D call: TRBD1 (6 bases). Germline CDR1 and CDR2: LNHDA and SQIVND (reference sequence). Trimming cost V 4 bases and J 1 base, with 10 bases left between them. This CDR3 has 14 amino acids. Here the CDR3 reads CASSTGQPNTEAFF. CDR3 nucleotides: TGTGCCAGTAGTACGGGACAACCGAACACTGAAGCTTTCTTT.

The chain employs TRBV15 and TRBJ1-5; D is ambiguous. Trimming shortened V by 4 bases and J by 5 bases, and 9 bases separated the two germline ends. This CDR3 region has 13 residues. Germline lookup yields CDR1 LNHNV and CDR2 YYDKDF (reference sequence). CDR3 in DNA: TGTGCCACCAGCACCCTGGGAGATCAGCCCCAGCATTTT. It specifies CATSTLGDQPQHF.